This T cell receptor beta chain is from a study of blood T cell repertoires in COVID-19. The protocol was immunoSEQ multiplex PCR, while the TCRdb copy is restricted to in-frame clones and leaves out a portion. The repertoire includes about 160,000 clones, just over 90% of them detected once, and roughly 1.9% sits in the top ten. The CDR3 loop spans 13 amino acids. Per the germline V gene, CDR1 is KGHSH and CDR2 is LQKENI. V was clipped by 6 bases and J by 2 bases, with 11 bases between them. The genes are TRBV18 and TRBJ2-7; D may be TRBD1 (5 bases). The receptor comes from a woman in her sixties or seventies with COVID-19, enrolled during active disease. The specimen sequenced was peripheral blood. The CDR3 reads CASSPADTYEQYF. CDR3 nucleotides: TGTGCCAGCTCGCCGGCGGACACCTACGAGCAGTACTTC.